The text below deals with one T cell receptor (beta chain). This clonotype turned up a few times. Its antigen is currently not known. Base-call qualities are not available, and no considerably larger clone is one nucleotide away. The sample is drawn from a study of T cell repertoires in cytomegalovirus infection (dated by TCRdb to between 2018 and 2021). Regarding the complete study: Peptide stimulations targeted recently identified HLA-C-restricted CMV epitopes, whose presentation resists viral immunomodulation, together with well-studied HLA-B-restricted epitopes. Donor HLA type was relevant to the analysis, because carriage of CMV infection together with the matching HLA type was indicated by public TCR beta signatures.

Relative to germline, V is 5 bases shorter and J is 5 bases shorter, with 18 bases between their ends. The CDR3 runs 15 amino acids, cysteine and phenylalanine included. The kept DNA is CDR3 alone, 45 bases in frame from the first base. The germline V gene encodes CDR1 SGHTA and CDR2 FQGNSA. Here is what the overall study found, with its caveats: In both this cohort and an independent cohort of some 380 donors, the cumulative frequency of public TCR beta family members distinguished carriers of CMV infection plus the relevant HLA type. The ex vivo response was dominated by HLA-C-restricted CMV-specific TCR beta clonotypes, and the single most frequent clonotype in two of eight donors was supplied by these HLA-C-restricted clonotypes.

The sequencing machine was an Illumina HiSeq 1500. TCRdb applied fastp at Q25 and MiXCR to the public reads, then kept only in-frame beta chains. Rows with a matching CDR3 protein are joined into one entry that keeps the most common DNA and genes. The sample yields about 700,000 distinct CDR3 sequences; approximately 33% were counted once. The leading ten clones occupy 15% to 20% of the sample. The treatment or condition tag for this specimen amounts to: in vitro stimulation with specific CMV peptide epitopes to enrich CMV-specific T cells. The chain couples TRBV7-2 to TRBJ2-5; possibly the D gene is TRBD2, per 6 matching bases. The source of this sequence is a human donor in good health (CMV status not recorded). Some clones in this sample may be carry-over from other donors' samples. This material consisted of cultured PBMCs, taken from culture after CMV antigen stimulation. CDR3 protein: CASSGIWRDTETQYF. In nucleotides, the sequence is TGTGCCAGCAGCGGAATTTGGAGGGATACGGAGACCCAGTACTTC.